These 28 T cell receptor beta chains were all obtained from the same sample, sequenced in a study of OX40 agonist ivuxolimab in advanced cancers. Clones were read by immunoSEQ multiplex PCR, and TCRdb kept only the in-frame ones, dropping some. The sample shows 75,000 to 95,000 clones, about 91% of them seen only once. Sequenced material: CD4+ or CD8+ T cells sorted from blood, taken in a trial of the OX40 agonist ivuxolimab. The receptor source for this set is an adult with an advanced solid tumor such as melanoma, head and neck, liver or kidney cancer.

This clone was picked up one time. V usage is TRBV27 and J usage is TRBJ2-3; the D is unclear. Germline V gene data show CDR1 as MNHEY and CDR2 as SMNVEV (reference sequence). The germline V and J ends were trimmed by 6 bases and 6 bases, with 13 bases remaining between them. The CDR3 runs 13 residues. The CDR3 DNA reads as TGTGCCAGCAGGCCTCCATCCCCCGATACGCAGTATTTT. It translates to CASRPPSPDTQYF.

The chain joins TRBV7-2 to TRBJ2-5, with 11 bases that match TRBD2. CDR1 and CDR2 (germline): SGHTA, FQGNSA. This CDR3 contains 15 residues. J lost 9 bases, V lost 3 bases, and 9 bases had no gene match. The CDR3 nucleotides are TGTGCCAGCAGCTTGGCCGGGACTAGCGGTAGGGCCCAGTACTTC. It yields the protein CASSLAGTSGRAQYF.

This rearrangement joins TRBV4-1 to TRBJ2-1, with TRBD1 as a possible D gene (6 bases). V was clipped by 3 bases and J by 6 bases, with 21 bases between them. This CDR3 has 17 amino acids. Per the germline V gene, CDR1 is MGHRA and CDR2 is YSYEKL. CDR3 in DNA: TGCGCCAGCAGCCACCACTTTTCCGGACAGCTGGGCAATGAGCAGTTCTTC. Its translation: CASSHHFSGQLGNEQFF.

The chain has TRBV19 and TRBJ2-7; D may be TRBD2 (6 bases). V was cut by 5 bases and J by 3 bases, with 20 bases left in between. Germline values: CDR1 LNHDA, CDR2 SQIVND (reference sequence). The CDR3 has 16 amino acids. The CDR3 sequence is CASSPERGTALYEQYF. CDR3 coding DNA: TGTGCCAGTAGTCCAGAACGGGGGACCGCCCTCTACGAGCAGTACTTC.

The chain is built from TRBV7-3 and TRBJ2-2; D remains unclear. Germline V gene lookup returns CDR1 SGHTA and CDR2 FQGTGA. The V gene lost 5 bases and the J gene lost 0 bases, with 10 bases spanning the gap. This CDR3 is built from 15 residues. As DNA, the CDR3 is TGTGCCAGCAGCGCTCAGATACCGAACACCGGGGAGCTGTTTTTT. Residues: CASSAQIPNTGELFF.

The rearrangement links TRBV7-9 to TRBJ1-3; a weak D match, TRBD1 (5 bases). The CDR3 is made up of 17 amino acids. Germline lookup yields CDR1 SEHNR and CDR2 FQNEAQ (reference sequence). V was trimmed by 1 base and J by 3 bases, leaving 16 bases between them. CDR3 nucleotide sequence: TGTGCCAGCAGCTTAGTCTGGGGCGGTTTCGGTGGAAACACCATATATTTT. Translating it yields CASSLVWGGFGGNTIYF.

V is TRBV5-1 and J is TRBJ2-7; D may be TRBD1 (5 bases). This CDR3 spans 13 amino acids. CDR1 is SGHRS and CDR2 is YFSETQ in the germline V gene. The V and J ends lost 5 bases and 7 bases respectively, with 16 bases between them. This chain's CDR3 is CASRRTSTWEQYF. For the CDR3, the DNA is TGCGCCAGCAGGAGGACATCGACGTGGGAGCAGTACTTC.

The J gene is TRBJ2-7, the V gene TRBV7-9; no clear D gene. The CDR3 totals 14 residues. Germline values: CDR1 SEHNR, CDR2 FQNEAQ (reference sequence). V lost 5 bases to trimming and J lost 3 bases, with 14 bases between them. CDR3 protein: CASSRPGVVYEQYF. The CDR3 nucleotides are TGTGCCAGCAGCCGTCCTGGGGTGGTCTACGAGCAGTACTTC.

This rearrangement joins TRBV5-1 to TRBJ2-1; D assignment may be TRBD1 or TRBD2 (5 bases each). The CDR3 length is 16 residues. Trimming pared 1 base from V and 7 bases from J, leaving 18 bases between. Germline CDR1 SGHRS, CDR2 YFSETQ. CDR3 residues: CASSLSGTPGLNEQFF. The CDR3 DNA reads TGCGCCAGCAGCTTGTCCGGGACGCCGGGTTTGAATGAGCAGTTCTTC.

The chain employs TRBV6-5 and TRBJ1-2, with 11 bases that match TRBD1. Germline CDR1 MNHEY, CDR2 SVGAGI. V was clipped by 3 bases and J by 4 bases; unmatched bases: 7. The CDR3 covers 16 residues. This CDR3 is CASSYVRTGGSYGYTF. The DNA of the CDR3 is TGTGCCAGCAGTTATGTTCGGACAGGGGGCAGCTATGGCTACACCTTC.

The rearrangement uses TRBV2 and TRBJ2-7, with TRBD2 matching over 10 bases. Germline CDR1 SNHLY, CDR2 FYNNEI. This CDR3 region has 15 residues. V was pared by 4 bases and J by 4 bases, with 7 bases of the junction left unmatched. CDR3 in amino acids: CASSGLAGVGYEQYF. The CDR3 DNA is TGTGCCAGCAGTGGCCTAGCGGGAGTTGGGTACGAGCAGTACTTC. The variable domain in full, completed from reference TRBV2 and TRBJ2-7, reads EPEVTQTPSHQVTQMGQEVILRCVPISNHLYFYWYRQILGQKVEFLVSFYNNEISEKSEIFDDQFSVERPDGSNFTLKIRSTKLEDSAMYFCASSGLAGVGYEQYFGPGTRLTVT.

The table lists this clone with a count of one. The J gene is TRBJ2-3, the V gene TRBV5-1, with TRBD1 as a possible D gene (5 bases). Looked up from germline, CDR1 is SGHRS and CDR2 is YFSETQ. Trimming pared 1 base from V and 6 bases from J, leaving 12 bases between. The CDR3 is made up of 14 amino acids. The CDR3 protein is CASSLSQGSDTQYF. The CDR3 DNA follows: TGCGCCAGCAGCTTGAGCCAGGGCTCGGATACGCAGTATTTT.

Only one count was recorded for this clone. The chain carries TRBV28 and TRBJ2-2, with D possibly matching TRBD1 (5 bases). Germline-derived CDR1 and CDR2 are MDHEN and SYDVKM. The CDR3 runs to 13 residues. Between the trimmed V and J ends, which lost 8 bases and 4 bases, there was a span of 11 bases. The CDR3 here is CASYHQGTGELFF. The CDR3 nucleotides read TGTGCCAGCTACCACCAGGGCACCGGGGAGCTGTTTTTT.

The chain is built from TRBV5-1 and TRBJ2-1; 10 positions match TRBD2. The CDR3 is made up of 17 amino acids. The germline gives CDR1 SGHRS, CDR2 YFSETQ. With V trimmed by 4 bases and J by 8 bases, 15 bases remained unmatched. The CDR3 region has the DNA TGCGCCAGCAGCGGGGTGGCTAGCGGGAGTATGAGCCATGAGCAGTTCTTC. As protein: CASSGVASGSMSHEQFF.

The CDR3 protein is CASSLASAVNTEAFF. The CDR3, as DNA: TGTGCCAGCAGCTTGGCTTCAGCGGTGAACACTGAAGCTTTCTTT. V is TRBV5-4 and J is TRBJ1-1; D is unclear. Germline assignment: CDR1 SGHNT and CDR2 YYREEE (reference sequence). The CDR3 is made up of 15 amino acids. V shed 0 bases and J shed 0 bases, with 9 bases lying between them.

The chain is built from TRBV11-2 and TRBJ2-7; 14 bases are shared with TRBD2. This CDR3 has 16 amino acids. J lost 5 bases, V lost 6 bases, and 9 bases had no gene match. The V gene's germline CDR1 is SGHAT and CDR2 FQNNGV. The CDR3 nucleotides read TGTGCCAGCAGAAAGGGGCCGGGACTAGCGGGAGACGAGCAGTACTTC. It encodes CASRKGPGLAGDEQYF.

The chain joins TRBV11-2 to TRBJ1-2, with a possible D match to TRBD1 (5 bases). Germline lookup yields CDR1 SGHAT and CDR2 FQNNGV. V lost 0 bases and J lost 8, with 13 bases in between. The CDR3 consists of 14 residues. The CDR3 sequence is CASSLDLAGNGYTF. CDR3 nucleotides: TGTGCCAGCAGCTTAGATTTGGCAGGGAACGGCTACACCTTC.

This chain joins TRBV5-1 and TRBJ2-2; D is unclear. V lost 2 bases, J lost 0 bases, and 8 bases lay in between. In germline, CDR1 is SGHRS, CDR2 YFSETQ. There are 15 residues in the CDR3. Written as DNA, the CDR3 is TGCGCCAGCAGCTTAACGGGTTCGAACACCGGGGAGCTGTTTTTT. It translates to CASSLTGSNTGELFF. The full variable domain, in which reference TRBV5-1 and TRBJ2-2 provide the parts outside the CDR3, is KAGVTQTPRYLIKTRGQQVTLSCSPISGHRSVSWYQQTPGQGLQFLFEYFSETQRNKGNFPGRFSGRQFSNSRSEMNVSTLELGDSALYLCASSLTGSNTGELFFGEGSRLTVL.

V is TRBV7-8 and J is TRBJ1-2; D remains ambiguous. This CDR3 spans 12 amino acids. Trimming shortened V by 2 bases and J by 8 bases, and 9 bases separated the two germline ends. Germline-derived CDR1 and CDR2 are SGHVS and FQNEAQ. CDR3 region: CASSLILGGYTF. CDR3 DNA: TGTGCCAGCAGCTTAATCCTGGGAGGCTACACCTTC.

This chain joins TRBV4-2 and TRBJ2-5; 8 nucleotides line up with TRBD1. The V segment lost 0 bases and the J segment 4 bases; nucleotides outside the gene matches: 7. This CDR3 has 16 amino acids. The V gene's germline CDR1 is LGHNA and CDR2 YNFKEQ. CDR3 nucleotide sequence: TGTGCCAGCAGCCAAGAACTTCAGGGGGCGCGAGAGACCCAGTACTTC. Protein sequence: CASSQELQGARETQYF.

The chain has TRBV19 and TRBJ2-5; D possibly corresponds to TRBD2 (6 bases). This CDR3 is 14 amino acids long. Germline assignment: CDR1 LNHDA and CDR2 SQIVND (reference sequence). Trimming pared 4 bases from V and 4 bases from J, leaving 13 bases between. CDR3 sequence (DNA): TGTGCCAGTAGTAAGATGACTAGTCGAGAGACCCAGTACTTC. It codes for CASSKMTSRETQYF. Complete variable domain (other parts from reference TRBV19 and TRBJ2-5): DGGITQSPKYLFRKEGQNVTLSCEQNLNHDAMYWYRQDPGQGLRLIYYSQIVNDFQKGDIAEGYSVSREKKESFPLTVTSAQKNPTAFYLCASSKMTSRETQYFGPGTRLLVL.

With respect to this clone: Relative to the germline gene, one junction end is altered; a read error may explain this. V gene TRBV5-8 combines with J gene TRBJ2-5, with D perhaps matching TRBD2 (5 bases). The CDR3 contains 13 residues. From germline, CDR1 is SGHTS and CDR2 YDEGEE. The DNA for the CDR3 is TGTGCCAGCAGCTTGAGACGGGGAGAGACCCAATACTTC. Amino acids: CASSLRRGETQYF.

The rearrangement uses TRBV7-2 and TRBJ2-1, with D perhaps TRBD1 (6 bases). V was shortened by 5 bases and J by 5 bases, with 16 bases between the two germline ends. The CDR3 has 15 amino acids. Germline CDR1 SGHTA, CDR2 FQGNSA. As DNA, the CDR3 is TGTGCCAGCAGCACGACCGGGACATCGAACAATGAGCAGTTCTTC. Translation gives CASSTTGTSNNEQFF.

This chain uses TRBV28 with TRBJ2-7; 8 bases are a match to TRBD2. V lost 7 bases to trimming and J lost 0 bases; unmatched junction nucleotides: 2. CDR1 is MDHEN and CDR2 is SYDVKM in the germline V gene. The CDR3 extends over 13 amino acids. The CDR3, as DNA: TGTGCCAGCACGGGGGGGAGCTCCTACGAGCAGTACTTC. It codes for CASTGGSSYEQYF.

The genes are TRBV10-3 and TRBJ1-1, with D possibly TRBD1 on 5 matching bases. The V gene lost 2 bases and the J gene lost 6 bases, with 19 bases spanning the gap. Per the germline V gene, CDR1 is ENHRY and CDR2 is SYGVKD. The CDR3 consists of 16 residues. CDR3 loop: CAISEAGWQGSSEAFF. The CDR3 DNA sequence: TGTGCCATCAGTGAGGCCGGGTGGCAGGGCTCCTCTGAAGCTTTCTTT.

In its sample, this clone was seen once. The V call is TRBV19, the J call TRBJ2-1; the match to TRBD2 covers 13 bases. CDR1 LNHDA and CDR2 SQIVND come from the germline V gene (reference sequence). V was pared by 6 bases and J by 6 bases, with 5 bases of the junction left unmatched. The CDR3 covers 15 residues. DNA of the CDR3: TGTGCCAGTAGCCCACTAGCGGGAGGGCGCAATGAGCAGTTCTTC. The encoded protein is CASSPLAGGRNEQFF. The complete variable domain, with remaining parts taken from reference TRBV19 and TRBJ2-1, reads DGGITQSPKYLFRKEGQNVTLSCEQNLNHDAMYWYRQDPGQGLRLIYYSQIVNDFQKGDIAEGYSVSREKKESFPLTVTSAQKNPTAFYLCASSPLAGGRNEQFFGPGTRLTVL.

The J gene is TRBJ1-1, the V gene TRBV29-1; 9 nucleotides match TRBD1. J lost 4 bases, V lost 6 bases, and 9 bases had no gene match. The germline CDR1 and CDR2 sequences are SQVTM and ANQGSEA. The CDR3 spans 14 residues. CDR3 in amino acids: CSVKLGTGSTEAFF. CDR3 DNA sequence: TGCAGCGTCAAATTGGGGACAGGGAGCACTGAAGCTTTCTTT.

The chain combines TRBV27 with TRBJ1-5; the D is unclear. Trimming cost V 2 bases and J 4 bases, with 9 bases left between them. This CDR3 region has 14 residues. Per germline, CDR1 MNHEY and CDR2 SMNVEV (reference sequence). CDR3 bases: TGTGCCAGCAGTTTAAACTCAGTAAATCAGCCCCAGCATTTT. Its protein product is CASSLNSVNQPQHF.